This passage covers 11 T cell receptor beta chains from one sample sequenced in a study of T cell responses to AZD1222 COVID-19 vaccine. Produced via immunoSEQ multiplex PCR; TCRdb's table is partial and in-frame only. The sample shows some 150,000 clones, about 93% of them seen only once. Here the sequenced sample was peripheral blood, taken on day 0 of AZD1222 vaccination. Receptors were obtained from an adult in good health.

This chain joins TRBV19 and TRBJ2-7; 10 bases fit TRBD1. The CDR3 has 14 amino acids. In germline, CDR1 is LNHDA, CDR2 SQIVND (reference sequence). V dropped 9 bases and J dropped 2; count of bases not matched to a gene: 7. Here the CDR3 DNA reads TGTGCCAGCCATCCTGGGACAGGGGCCTACGAGCAGTACTTC. It encodes CASHPGTGAYEQYF.

This chain connects TRBV30 to TRBJ1-6; TRBD1 might be the D (6 bases). The V end was cut by 4 bases, the J end by 8 bases, with 15 bases between. CDR1 and CDR2 (germline): GTSNPN, SVGIG (reference sequence). The CDR3 consists of 14 residues. CDR3 residues: CAWKEGDEYSPLHF. In DNA, the CDR3 is TGTGCCTGGAAAGAGGGGGATGAATATTCACCCCTCCACTTT.

The rearrangement joins TRBV18 to TRBJ1-2, with D uncertain. Per germline, CDR1 KGHSH and CDR2 LQKENI. This CDR3 is 14 amino acids long. V lost 3 bases and J 2 bases, leaving 10 bases between the germline ends. The chain's CDR3 is CASSPRVENYGYTF. In DNA form, the CDR3 reads TGTGCCAGCTCACCTCGGGTTGAGAACTATGGCTACACCTTC.

J is TRBJ1-2 and V is TRBV20-1, with D unclear. CDR1 and CDR2 from the germline V gene are DFQATT and SNEGSKA (reference sequence). The germline V and J ends were trimmed by 3 bases and 7 bases, with 15 bases remaining between them. The CDR3 has 13 residues. This chain's CDR3 is CSASLPQISGYTF. In DNA, the CDR3 is TGCAGTGCTAGTCTCCCACAAATTTCTGGCTACACCTTC.

This clone was seen a handful of times. The rearrangement links TRBV3-1 (or the pseudogene TRBV3-2) to TRBJ1-1, with a tentative D call TRBD1 (6 bases). The CDR3 runs 14 residues. Germline CDR1 and CDR2: LGHDT and YNNKEL (reference sequence). Trimming shortened V by 1 base and J by 4 bases, and 10 bases separated the two germline ends. The CDR3 nucleotides read TGTGCCAGCAGCCAAGTAGGGGGGAGCACTGAAGCTTTCTTT. This encodes CASSQVGGSTEAFF.

The chain employs TRBV30 and TRBJ2-5; D could derive from TRBD1 or TRBD2 (5 bases each). Trimming cost V 4 bases and J 7 bases, with 13 bases left between them. The CDR3 length is 12 residues. Per the germline V gene, CDR1 is GTSNPN and CDR2 is SVGIG (reference sequence). CDR3 coding DNA: TGTGCCTGGAATGAGGGGCCGGCGACCCAGTACTTC. Encoded protein: CAWNEGPATQYF.

The chain is built from TRBV2 and TRBJ2-1; the D call may be TRBD1 or TRBD2 (5 bases each). This CDR3 contains 15 residues. CDR1 is SNHLY and CDR2 is FYNNEI in the germline V gene. Trimming removed 8 bases from V and 0 bases from J, with 14 bases in between. The chain's CDR3 is CASFGAALSYNEQFF. The CDR3 nucleotides are TGTGCCAGCTTCGGGGCAGCCCTCTCCTACAATGAGCAGTTCTTC.

The chain is built from TRBV6-6 and TRBJ1-4; the D gene is possibly TRBD1 (5 bases). Trimming took off 6 bases at V and 3 bases at J, with 11 bases between the two ends. Germline CDR1 reads MNHNY; CDR2 reads SVGAGI (reference sequence). The length of the CDR3 is 14 residues. The CDR3 here is CASRLDISNEKLFF. CDR3 coding DNA: TGTGCCAGCAGGCTGGACATATCTAATGAAAAACTGTTTTTT.

The chain uses TRBV30 and TRBJ1-5; 7 nucleotides align to TRBD1. V lost 5 bases and J lost 7; bases outside the gene matches: 8. Germline V gene sequence: CDR1 GTSNPN, CDR2 SVGIG (reference sequence). There are 13 residues in the CDR3. The CDR3 region has the DNA TGTGCCTGGGAGACCAGGGGGGGCCAGCCCCAGCATTTT. Its protein product is CAWETRGGQPQHF.

The rearrangement joins TRBV4-1 to TRBJ2-1; the D is unclear. Trimming took off 2 bases at V and 7 bases at J, with 6 bases between the two ends. Germline V gene sequence: CDR1 MGHRA, CDR2 YSYEKL. CDR3 length: 12 amino acids. The CDR3, as DNA: TGCGCCAGCAGCCAATCAGAGAATGAGCAGTTCTTC. This gives the protein CASSQSENEQFF.

The V and J genes are TRBV7-8 and TRBJ1-1; 8 bases are shared with TRBD1. Germline V gene lookup returns CDR1 SGHVS and CDR2 FQNEAQ. J lost 8 bases, V lost 5 bases, and 10 bases had no gene match. The CDR3 length is 14 residues. CDR3: CASSAGQDFFEAFF. CDR3 coding DNA: TGTGCCAGCAGCGCGGGACAGGACTTCTTCGAAGCTTTCTTT.